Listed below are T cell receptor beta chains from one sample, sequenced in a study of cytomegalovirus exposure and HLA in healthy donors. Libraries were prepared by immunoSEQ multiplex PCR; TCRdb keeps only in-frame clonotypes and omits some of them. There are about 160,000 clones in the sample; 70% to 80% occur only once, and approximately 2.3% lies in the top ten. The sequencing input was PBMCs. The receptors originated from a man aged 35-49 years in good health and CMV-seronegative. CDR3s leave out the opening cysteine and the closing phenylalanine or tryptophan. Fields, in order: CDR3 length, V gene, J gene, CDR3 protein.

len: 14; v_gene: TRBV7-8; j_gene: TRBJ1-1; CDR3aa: ASSSLGPKPNTEAF
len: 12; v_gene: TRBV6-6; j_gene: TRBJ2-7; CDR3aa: ASSFAGTSKEQY
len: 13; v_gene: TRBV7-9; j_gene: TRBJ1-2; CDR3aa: ASSLETQGARGYT
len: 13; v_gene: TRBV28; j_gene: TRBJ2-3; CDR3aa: ASSSITGITDTQY
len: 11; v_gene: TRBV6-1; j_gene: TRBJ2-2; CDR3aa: ASSATGTGELF
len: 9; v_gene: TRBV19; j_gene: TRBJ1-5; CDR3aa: ASSIGLEQH
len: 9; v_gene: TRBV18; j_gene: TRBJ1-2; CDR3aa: ACPGQGSFT
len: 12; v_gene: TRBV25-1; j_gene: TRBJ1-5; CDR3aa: ASSGDRGLQPQH
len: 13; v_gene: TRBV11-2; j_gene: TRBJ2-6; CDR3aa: ASSLGVSGANGLT
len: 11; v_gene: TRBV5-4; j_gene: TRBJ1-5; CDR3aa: ASSSGEAQPQH
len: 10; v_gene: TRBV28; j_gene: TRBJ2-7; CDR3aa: ASSSSTREQY
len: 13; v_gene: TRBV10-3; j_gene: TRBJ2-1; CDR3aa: AISPGTGRYNEQF
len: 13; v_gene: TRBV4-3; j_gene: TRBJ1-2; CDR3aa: ASSQDQRAIYGYT
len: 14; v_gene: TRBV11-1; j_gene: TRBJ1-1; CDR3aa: ASSLGRGQINTEAF
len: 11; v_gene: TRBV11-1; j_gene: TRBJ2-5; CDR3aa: ASSLVPSETQY
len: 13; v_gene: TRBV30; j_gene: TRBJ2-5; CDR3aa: AWSVFSGDEETQY
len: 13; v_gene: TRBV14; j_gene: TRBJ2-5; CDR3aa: ASSLLATPQETQY
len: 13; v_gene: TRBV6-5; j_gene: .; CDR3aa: ASKLYGAGVYEQY
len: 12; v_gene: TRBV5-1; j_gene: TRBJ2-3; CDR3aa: ASSLGLSWDTQY
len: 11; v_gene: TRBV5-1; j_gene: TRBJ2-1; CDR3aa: ASSLPGGDEQF
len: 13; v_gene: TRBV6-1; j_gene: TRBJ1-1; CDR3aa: ASSVDGQGHTEAF
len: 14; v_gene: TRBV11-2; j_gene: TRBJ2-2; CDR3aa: ASRAPGQGSTGELF
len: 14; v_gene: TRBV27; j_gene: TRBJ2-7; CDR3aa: ASSPVAGRSSYEQY
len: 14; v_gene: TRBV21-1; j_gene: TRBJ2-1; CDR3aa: ASSSLAGMWYNEQF
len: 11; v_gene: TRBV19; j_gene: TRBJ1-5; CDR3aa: ASNDRQGQPQH
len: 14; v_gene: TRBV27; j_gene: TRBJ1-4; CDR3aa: ASSPRDRGQGEKLF
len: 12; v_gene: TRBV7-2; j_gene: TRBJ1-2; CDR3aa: ASSLKGQGYGYT
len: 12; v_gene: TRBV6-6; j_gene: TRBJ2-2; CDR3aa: ASKEFRGAGELF
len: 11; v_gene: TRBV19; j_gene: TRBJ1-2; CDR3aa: ASSPDREHGYT
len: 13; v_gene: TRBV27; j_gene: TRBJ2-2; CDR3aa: ASHLGQVPTGELF
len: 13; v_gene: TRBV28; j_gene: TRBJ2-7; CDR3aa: ASSLSNRDGYEQY
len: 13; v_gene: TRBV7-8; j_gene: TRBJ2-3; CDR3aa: ASSFVRLAADTQY
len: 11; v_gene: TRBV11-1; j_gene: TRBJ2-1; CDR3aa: ASSLVLAGGPF
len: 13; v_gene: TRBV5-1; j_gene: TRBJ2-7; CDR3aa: ASSFPGQGSNEQY
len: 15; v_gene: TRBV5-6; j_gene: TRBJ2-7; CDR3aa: ASSLGTSGRPTYEQY
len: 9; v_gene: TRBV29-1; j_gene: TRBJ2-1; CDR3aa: SARWGREQF
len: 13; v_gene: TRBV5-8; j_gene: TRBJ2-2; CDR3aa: ASSLGTGGIGELF
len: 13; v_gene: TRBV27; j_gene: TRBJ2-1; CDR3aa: ASSLGGGIAREQF
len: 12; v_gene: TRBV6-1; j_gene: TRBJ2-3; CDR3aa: ASSEGQGRDTQY
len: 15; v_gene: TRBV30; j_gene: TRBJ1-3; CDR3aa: AWGGQGTSSSGNTIY
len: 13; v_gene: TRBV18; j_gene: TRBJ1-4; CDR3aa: ASSPWAGDNEKLF
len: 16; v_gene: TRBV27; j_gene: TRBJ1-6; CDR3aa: ASSLLAGPPSYNSPLH
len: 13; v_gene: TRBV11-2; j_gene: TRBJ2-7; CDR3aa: ASRSLAGGWREQY
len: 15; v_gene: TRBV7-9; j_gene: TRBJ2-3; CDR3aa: SSSLGTSGRAADTQY
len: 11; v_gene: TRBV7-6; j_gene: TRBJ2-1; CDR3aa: ASSSRLADEQF
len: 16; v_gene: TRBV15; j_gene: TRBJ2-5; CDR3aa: ATSGGILAGGLQETQY